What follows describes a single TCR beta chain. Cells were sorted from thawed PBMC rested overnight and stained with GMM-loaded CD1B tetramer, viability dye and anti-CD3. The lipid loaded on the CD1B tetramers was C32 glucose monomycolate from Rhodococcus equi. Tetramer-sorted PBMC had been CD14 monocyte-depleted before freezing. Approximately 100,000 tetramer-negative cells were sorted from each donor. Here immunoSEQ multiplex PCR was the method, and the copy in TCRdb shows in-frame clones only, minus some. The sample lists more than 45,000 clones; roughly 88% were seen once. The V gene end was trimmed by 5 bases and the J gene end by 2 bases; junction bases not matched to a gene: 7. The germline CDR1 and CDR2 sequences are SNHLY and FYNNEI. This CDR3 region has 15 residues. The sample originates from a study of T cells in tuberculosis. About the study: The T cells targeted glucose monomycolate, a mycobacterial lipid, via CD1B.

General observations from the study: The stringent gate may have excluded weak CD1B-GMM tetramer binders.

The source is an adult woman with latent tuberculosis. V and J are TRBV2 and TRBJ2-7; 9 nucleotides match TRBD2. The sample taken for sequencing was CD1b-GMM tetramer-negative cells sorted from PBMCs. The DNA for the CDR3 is TGTGCCAGCAGTTCAGCGGGGGGCGCCGCCTACGAGCAGTACTTC. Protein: CASSSAGGAAYEQYF.